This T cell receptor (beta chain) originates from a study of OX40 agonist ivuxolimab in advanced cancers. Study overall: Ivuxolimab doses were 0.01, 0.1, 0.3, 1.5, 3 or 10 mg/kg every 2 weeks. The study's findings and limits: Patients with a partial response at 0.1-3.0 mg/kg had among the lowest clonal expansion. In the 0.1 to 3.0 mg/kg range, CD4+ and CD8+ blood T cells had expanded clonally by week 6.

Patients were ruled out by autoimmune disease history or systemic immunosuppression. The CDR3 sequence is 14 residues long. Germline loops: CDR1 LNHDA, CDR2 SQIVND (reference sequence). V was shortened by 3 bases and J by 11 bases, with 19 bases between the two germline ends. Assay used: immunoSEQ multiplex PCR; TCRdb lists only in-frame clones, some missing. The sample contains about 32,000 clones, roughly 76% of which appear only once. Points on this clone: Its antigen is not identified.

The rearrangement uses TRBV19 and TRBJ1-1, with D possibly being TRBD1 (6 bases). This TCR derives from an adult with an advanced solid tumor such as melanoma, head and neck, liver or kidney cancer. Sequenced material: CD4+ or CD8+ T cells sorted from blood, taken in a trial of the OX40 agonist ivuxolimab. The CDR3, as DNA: TGTGCCAGTAGTATGGGAGGGACCGGGGGCAGTGCTTTCTTT. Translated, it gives CASSMGGTGGSAFF.